This T cell receptor beta chain is from a study of T cells after yellow fever vaccination. Study background: Fractions of limited cellularity were prepared by means of SMART-Seq v4 Ultra Low Input.

TCRdb analysed the 5' RACE reads with MiXCR anew, one entry per CDR3 protein. The table records about 630,000 distinct CDR3 sequences, 9% to 15% of them present only once. Findings and limits, study-wide: There was a small share of clonotypes that showed up in both the CD4 and CD8 compartments. Most clones from primary vaccination resurfaced after the booster (around 97% CD4, approximately 88% CD8). There was a possibility that FACS-sorted repertoires contained abundant clonotypes contaminating from the bulk population.

This clonotype was observed a few times. Antigen specificity is unknown. The TCR comes from a man younger than 40 who received the YFV17D yellow fever vaccine. The material sequenced was PBMCs, taken on the day of the yellow fever booster vaccination.

CDR3 bases: TGCGCCAGCAGCCCCTTGACGGGACGGGGTAACTACAATGAGCAGTTCTTC. Protein sequence: CASSPLTGRGNYNEQFF. This sequence joins TRBV4-1 and TRBJ2-1; D is possibly TRBD1 or TRBD2 (5 bases each). Germline V gene lookup returns CDR1 MGHRA and CDR2 YSYEKL. The CDR3 loop spans 17 amino acids. The V gene lost 4 bases and the J gene lost 3 bases, with 19 bases spanning the gap.